The next 20 T cell receptor beta chains were all read from a single sample in a study of T cells in Graves' hyperthyroidism and ophthalmopathy. Amplification targeted TCR beta CDR3 regions from RNA transcripts. Using the HTBI primer set, a first-round RT-PCR was run on the TCR CDR3. MiXCR, applied by TCRdb to the multiplex PCR reads, yields one record per CDR3 protein. The sample carries fewer than 450,000 distinct CDR3 sequences, over 12% recorded once. Input material: blood. The receptors here all came from a man aged 45-60 years with Graves' ophthalmopathy.

V gene TRBV3-1 combines with J gene TRBJ1-1; 10 bases fit TRBD1. The CDR3 is made up of 15 amino acids. Germline CDR1 reads LGHDT; CDR2 reads YNNKEL (reference sequence). Losses at the gene ends were 5 bases for V and 1 base for J; bases not matched to a gene: 4. In nucleotides, the CDR3 is TGTGCCAGCAGCAAAAGACAGGGGGCGAACACTGAAGCTTTCTTT. Translating it yields CASSKRQGANTEAFF.

Ten or more counts support this clonotype. This chain links TRBV28 with TRBJ2-7; the D gene is possibly TRBD1 (5 bases). CDR3 length: 13 residues. CDR1 and CDR2 (germline): MDHEN, SYDVKM. With 2 bases removed from V and 3 bases from J, the gap between germline ends came to 8 bases. The chain's CDR3 is CASSLGHIYEQYF. The CDR3 nucleotides read TGTGCCAGCAGTTTAGGACATATCTACGAGCAGTACTTC.

In this sample, this clonotype turned up many times. The rearrangement links TRBV2 to TRBJ1-2; D might be TRBD1 (5 bases). Trimming left V 8 bases short and J 1 base short, with 20 bases between. Germline CDR1 and CDR2: SNHLY and FYNNEI. This CDR3 has 16 amino acids. CDR3 residues: CASAKGQGKNNYGYTF. The CDR3 DNA sequence: TGTGCCAGCGCAAAAGGGCAGGGCAAGAATAACTATGGCTACACCTTC.

This clonotype was picked up many times. The V gene is TRBV5-1, the J gene TRBJ2-7; no firm D call. V lost 1 base to trimming and J lost 4 bases, with 24 bases between them. The CDR3 runs to 18 residues. In germline, CDR1 is SGHRS, CDR2 YFSETQ. DNA of the CDR3: TGCGCCAGCAGCTTGTCTGGGGTTCGGGTCAGTTCGCCTTACGAGCAGTACTTC. It yields the protein CASSLSGVRVSSPYEQYF.

Regarding this clonotype: This may stem from a read error, because a much larger clone lies one nucleotide away. This chain connects TRBV10-3 to TRBJ2-1, with D possibly TRBD2 on 6 matching bases. This CDR3 is 14 amino acids long. The germline gives CDR1 ENHRY, CDR2 SYGVKD. The CDR3 loop reads CAAGLASSYSEQFF. CDR3 sequence (DNA): TGTGCCGCGGGACTCGCGAGCTCCTACAGTGAGCAGTTCTTC.

The gene calls are TRBV24-1 and TRBJ2-5; the match to TRBD1 covers 12 bases. V trimming: 3 bases; J trimming: 5 bases; junction bases outside the gene matches: 3. The germline CDR1 and CDR2 sequences are KGHDR and SFDVKD. The CDR3 is made up of 15 amino acids. CDR3 nucleotide sequence: TGTGCCACCAGTGATACCGGGACAGGGGGCGAGACCCAGTACTTC. The encoded protein is CATSDTGTGGETQYF.

This clonotype was recorded many times. The CDR3 DNA follows: TGCGCCAGCAGCTTGGTTTCGCGGCCCGAAGAGGAGCAGTTCTTC. It codes for CASSLVSRPEEEQFF. The chain employs TRBV5-1 and TRBJ2-1; no reliable D call. The germline gives CDR1 SGHRS, CDR2 YFSETQ. V was cut by 0 bases and J by 10 bases, with 17 bases left in between. CDR3 length equals 15 residues.

The chain joins TRBV7-3 to TRBJ2-1; 9 bases line up with TRBD2. Germline lookup yields CDR1 SGHTA and CDR2 FQGTGA. There are 15 residues in the CDR3. V shed 6 bases, J shed 4 bases, and the junction held 7 bases outside the gene matches. CDR3 nucleotide sequence: TGTGCCAGCAGTCCGACTAGCGGCCCTTACAATGAGCAGTTCTTC. This translates into CASSPTSGPYNEQFF.

V usage is TRBV3-1 and J usage is TRBJ2-1, with 14 nucleotides matching TRBD2. V shed 7 bases and J 4 bases; nucleotides not matched to a gene: 9. Germline V gene data show CDR1 as LGHDT and CDR2 as YNNKEL (reference sequence). This CDR3 has 17 residues. CDR3 protein: CASTKGLAGGIYNEQFF. The CDR3, as DNA: TGTGCCAGCACCAAAGGACTAGCGGGAGGAATTTACAATGAGCAGTTCTTC.

At least ten counts were recorded for this clonotype. The chain carries TRBV28 and TRBJ2-5; D ambiguous. CDR1 MDHEN and CDR2 SYDVKM come from the germline V gene. The V gene lost 1 base and the J gene lost 5 bases, with 8 bases spanning the gap. The CDR3 covers 13 residues. CDR3 nucleotides: TGTGCCAGCAGTTTATCAGTTACGGAGACCCAGTACTTC. This sequence encodes CASSLSVTETQYF.

The V and J genes are TRBV7-3 and TRBJ2-2; tentative D call: TRBD2 (6 bases). V lost 0 bases and J lost 6, with 14 bases in between. The CDR3 consists of 16 residues. The germline CDR1 and CDR2 sequences are SGHTA and FQGTGA. The CDR3 nucleotides read TGTGCCAGCAGCTTAACGGGGCCAGGCGGGGCCGGGGAGCTGTTTTTT. This sequence encodes CASSLTGPGGAGELFF.

This clonotype was recorded many times. The V and J genes are TRBV7-9 and TRBJ2-5; the match to TRBD1 covers 7 bases. V shed 1 base and J 2 bases; nucleotides not matched to a gene: 4. This CDR3 region has 15 residues. Germline V gene lookup returns CDR1 SEHNR and CDR2 FQNEAQ (reference sequence). The CDR3 sequence is CASSLGGTDQETQYF. The CDR3 bases are TGTGCCAGCAGCTTAGGGGGGACAGATCAAGAGACCCAGTACTTC.

This clonotype came up many times. This rearrangement joins TRBV7-2 to TRBJ2-5; possibly TRBD1 or TRBD2 for D (5 bases each). The CDR3 is made up of 16 amino acids. With 3 bases removed from V and 0 bases from J, the gap between germline ends came to 14 bases. Germline lookup yields CDR1 SGHTA and CDR2 FQGNSA. CDR3 residues: CASSFPSGGNQETQYF. The CDR3 DNA reads as TGTGCCAGCAGCTTCCCCTCTGGGGGAAACCAAGAGACCCAGTACTTC.

There are many counts of this clonotype. The rearrangement links TRBV2 to TRBJ2-7; TRBD2 is a possible D gene (5 bases). CDR3 length: 15 amino acids. CDR1 is SNHLY, CDR2 FYNNEI, per germline. The V end was cut by 6 bases, the J end by 6 bases, with 21 bases between. CDR3 amino acids: CASSPLEGGYSEQYF. For the CDR3, the DNA is TGTGCCAGCAGCCCCCTTGAGGGCGGGTACTCCGAGCAGTACTTC.

This clonotype has a count of ten or more. This chain connects TRBV5-1 to TRBJ2-1; the D is unclear. Trimming stripped 0 bases from V and 8 bases from J, with 6 bases between. Germline CDR1 reads SGHRS; CDR2 reads YFSETQ. CDR3 length equals 12 residues. As DNA, the CDR3 is TGCGCCAGCAGCTTGGAAGTTTATGAGCAGTTCTTC. Translation: CASSLEVYEQFF.

This clonotype was counted at least ten times. The V call is TRBV6-2 or TRBV6-3, the J call TRBJ1-5; 8 positions match TRBD1. The trim removed 6 bases at V and 3 bases at J, leaving 1 base unmatched. CDR1 MNHEY and CDR2 SVGEGT come from the germline V gene. This CDR3 comprises 13 residues. CDR3 coding DNA: TGTGCCAGCAGGGACAGGGACAATCAGCCCCAGCATTTT. This encodes CASRDRDNQPQHF.

This clonotype has a count of ten or more. This chain links TRBV12-3 or TRBV12-4 with TRBJ2-3; TRBD2 agrees at 14 bases. The CDR3 extends over 16 amino acids. J was trimmed by 3 bases and V by 5 bases; bases with no gene match: 4. CDR3 in amino acids: CASSPRTSGRTDTQYF. CDR3 DNA sequence: TGTGCCAGCAGTCCCCGGACTAGCGGGAGGACAGATACGCAGTATTTT.

Details on this clonotype: A single base separates this from a much larger clone, so it may be a read error. The chain employs TRBV7-9 and TRBJ2-1; D assignment may be TRBD1 or TRBD2 (5 bases each). Germline V lookup: CDR1 SEHNR, CDR2 FQNEAQ (reference sequence). The CDR3 has 17 residues. V was shortened by 0 bases and J by 10 bases, with 22 bases between the two germline ends. In nucleotides, the CDR3 is TGTGCCAGCAGCTTAGCGTACCGGGGCCCTCGCCTGGGGGAGCAGTTCTTC. Translation gives CASSLAYRGPRLGEQFF.

There are many counts of this clonotype. The rearrangement links TRBV6-1 to TRBJ1-1, with D unresolved. Germline assignment: CDR1 MNHNS and CDR2 SASEGT. Trimming shortened V by 6 bases and J by 0 bases, and 8 bases separated the two germline ends. The CDR3 covers 13 residues. The CDR3 sequence: CASRRVMNTEAFF. DNA for the CDR3: TGTGCCAGCAGGAGAGTGATGAACACTGAAGCTTTCTTT.

The sample holds many counts of this clonotype. The chain has TRBV12-3 or TRBV12-4 and TRBJ2-3, with D perhaps TRBD1 (6 bases). The CDR3 sequence is 12 residues long. V gave up 3 bases and J gave up 10 bases, with 11 bases separating them. The CDR3 loop reads CASSFQGWSQYF. CDR3 DNA sequence: TGTGCCAGCAGTTTTCAGGGGTGGTCGCAGTATTTT.